Listed below are T cell receptor beta chains from one sample, sequenced in a study of OX40 agonist ivuxolimab in advanced cancers. Produced via immunoSEQ multiplex PCR; TCRdb's table is partial and in-frame only. Of roughly 110,000 clones listed, approximately 90% are singletons. Source: CD4+ or CD8+ T cells sorted from blood, taken in a trial of the OX40 agonist ivuxolimab. The receptors here all came from an adult with an advanced solid tumor such as melanoma, head and neck, liver or kidney cancer. Both conserved end residues are part of each CDR3. A D gene is named only where the DNA matches it firmly. Only part of the rows carry a size: once, few, many, or a class if the clone is expanded.

clone_size: .
j_call: TRBJ1-4
d_call: TRBD1
cdr3_length: 13
v_call: TRBV14
cdr3_nt: TGTGCCAGCAGCCAAGGACAGGGACGGGGACTGTTTTTT
cdr3_aa: CASSQGQGRGLFF

clone_size: .
j_call: TRBJ1-1
d_call: .
cdr3_length: 13
v_call: TRBV6-5
cdr3_nt: TGTGCCAGCAGTTACACGGGGGCCACTGAAGCTTTCTTT
cdr3_aa: CASSYTGATEAFF

clone_size: .
j_call: TRBJ2-1
d_call: .
cdr3_length: 13
v_call: TRBV27
cdr3_nt: TGTGCCAGCAGTTTACAGGGGAGGAATGAGCAGTTCTTC
cdr3_aa: CASSLQGRNEQFF

clone_size: .
j_call: TRBJ2-7
d_call: TRBD1
cdr3_length: 14
v_call: TRBV6-6
cdr3_nt: TGTGCCAGCATTGTAGGGACAGGGGCCTACGAGCAGTACTTC
cdr3_aa: CASIVGTGAYEQYF

clone_size: .
j_call: TRBJ2-3
d_call: .
cdr3_length: 14
v_call: TRBV18
cdr3_nt: TGTGCCAGCTCACTTACAGGGAGCACAGATACGCAGTATTTT
cdr3_aa: CASSLTGSTDTQYF

clone_size: .
j_call: TRBJ2-1
d_call: TRBD1
cdr3_length: 14
v_call: TRBV5-1
cdr3_nt: TGCGCCAGCAGCTTGGTCGGACAGGGGGGTGAGCAGTTCTTC
cdr3_aa: CASSLVGQGGEQFF

clone_size: .
j_call: TRBJ1-1
d_call: TRBD1
cdr3_length: 14
v_call: TRBV18
cdr3_nt: TGTGCCATCAGGACAGGGGGCGAAAACACTGAAGCTTTCTTT
cdr3_aa: CAIRTGGENTEAFF

clone_size: .
j_call: TRBJ2-7
d_call: .
cdr3_length: 13
v_call: TRBV7-2
cdr3_nt: TGTGCCAGCAGCTTAGGGGAGCGGTACGAGCAGTACTTC
cdr3_aa: CASSLGERYEQYF

clone_size: .
j_call: TRBJ2-1
d_call: .
cdr3_length: 14
v_call: TRBV11-2
cdr3_nt: TGTGCCAGCAGCTTAGATCAAGGGGGGAGGGAGCAGTTCTTC
cdr3_aa: CASSLDQGGREQFF

clone_size: .
j_call: TRBJ2-7
d_call: TRBD1
cdr3_length: 16
v_call: TRBV7-8
cdr3_nt: TGTGCCAGCAGCTTAGGGGGGGGACAGGGGAGGTACGAGCAGTACTTC
cdr3_aa: CASSLGGGQGRYEQYF

clone_size: .
j_call: TRBJ2-5
d_call: .
cdr3_length: 14
v_call: TRBV6-6
cdr3_nt: TGTGCCAGCGGTAGGGCGGTGGGAGTATTGACCCAGTACTTC
cdr3_aa: CASGRAVGVLTQYF

clone_size: .
j_call: TRBJ1-3
d_call: .
cdr3_length: 16
v_call: TRBV15
cdr3_nt: TGTGCCACCAGCAGAGGAGCATGGGAGACTGGAAACACCATATATTTT
cdr3_aa: CATSRGAWETGNTIYF

clone_size: .
j_call: TRBJ1-3
d_call: .
cdr3_length: 15
v_call: TRBV6-5
cdr3_nt: TGTGCCAGCGGAGCAGGAAGGGTGGAAGGAAACACCATATATTTT
cdr3_aa: CASGAGRVEGNTIYF

clone_size: few
j_call: TRBJ1-3
d_call: .
cdr3_length: 18
v_call: TRBV6-1
cdr3_nt: TGTGCCAGCAGTGAAAGTGTTGTCGGGGATCCGTACGGAAACACCATATATTTT
cdr3_aa: CASSESVVGDPYGNTIYF

clone_size: .
j_call: TRBJ2-5
d_call: .
cdr3_length: 14
v_call: TRBV5-6
cdr3_nt: TGTGCCAGCAGCTTATCGGGGGCTCAAGAGACCCAGTACTTC
cdr3_aa: CASSLSGAQETQYF

clone_size: .
j_call: TRBJ2-5
d_call: TRBD2
cdr3_length: 12
v_call: TRBV29-1
cdr3_nt: TGCAGCGTTGAGGAGCGGGGGAGGACCCAGTACTTC
cdr3_aa: CSVEERGRTQYF

clone_size: .
j_call: TRBJ2-5
d_call: TRBD1
cdr3_length: 14
v_call: TRBV7-9
cdr3_nt: TGTGCCAGCAGCCCTAGTACAGGGGCGGAGACCCAGTACTTC
cdr3_aa: CASSPSTGAETQYF

clone_size: .
j_call: TRBJ2-7
d_call: TRBD1
cdr3_length: 14
v_call: TRBV6-6
cdr3_nt: TGTGCCAGCAGCGAGGGACAGCTATACTACGAGCAGTACTTC
cdr3_aa: CASSEGQLYYEQYF

clone_size: .
j_call: TRBJ1-1
d_call: .
cdr3_length: 14
v_call: TRBV4-2
cdr3_nt: TGTGCCAGCAGCCAGGGGGTTTTGAACACTGAAGCTTTCTTT
cdr3_aa: CASSQGVLNTEAFF

clone_size: once
j_call: TRBJ1-5
d_call: TRBD1
cdr3_length: 13
v_call: TRBV6-6
cdr3_nt: TGTGCCAGCGGAGACAGGGGGGATCAGCCCCAGCATTTT
cdr3_aa: CASGDRGDQPQHF

clone_size: .
j_call: TRBJ2-5
d_call: .
cdr3_length: 13
v_call: TRBV30
cdr3_nt: TGTGCCTTCTCCGGCCTAGCCCAAGAGACCCAGTACTTC
cdr3_aa: CAFSGLAQETQYF

clone_size: once
j_call: TRBJ2-5
d_call: TRBD2
cdr3_length: 13
v_call: TRBV7-9
cdr3_nt: TGTGCCTTACGCGGACTAGCCGGGGAGACCCAGTACTTC
cdr3_aa: CALRGLAGETQYF

clone_size: .
j_call: TRBJ2-3
d_call: .
cdr3_length: 13
v_call: TRBV11-2
cdr3_nt: TGTGCCAGCACGTCAGGGGTCAAAGATACGCAGTATTTT
cdr3_aa: CASTSGVKDTQYF

clone_size: .
j_call: TRBJ2-1
d_call: TRBD2
cdr3_length: 14
v_call: TRBV7-2
cdr3_nt: TGTGCCACCCGAGAAGGGACTAGCGGCAATGAGCAGTTCTTC
cdr3_aa: CATREGTSGNEQFF

clone_size: .
j_call: TRBJ2-3
d_call: TRBD1
cdr3_length: 15
v_call: TRBV4-3
cdr3_nt: TGCGCCAGCAGCCTAAAGACAGGGGGCACAGATACGCAGTATTTT
cdr3_aa: CASSLKTGGTDTQYF

clone_size: .
j_call: TRBJ1-1
d_call: TRBD1
cdr3_length: 14
v_call: TRBV9
cdr3_nt: TGTGCCAGCAGCGTCACAGGGGGGAACACTGAAGCTTTCTTT
cdr3_aa: CASSVTGGNTEAFF

clone_size: .
j_call: TRBJ2-1
d_call: .
cdr3_length: 14
v_call: TRBV18
cdr3_nt: TGTGCCAGCTCACCACAGTACAGCAACAATGAGCAGTTCTTC
cdr3_aa: CASSPQYSNNEQFF

clone_size: .
j_call: TRBJ1-6
d_call: .
cdr3_length: 13
v_call: TRBV29-1
cdr3_nt: TGCAGCGTTGAAGTTGGATCGAATTCACCCCTCCACTTT
cdr3_aa: CSVEVGSNSPLHF

clone_size: .
j_call: TRBJ1-1
d_call: .
cdr3_length: 16
v_call: TRBV7-6
cdr3_nt: TGTGCCAGCAGCTTAGAAGGTCCGAAGGCGGGGACTGAAGCTTTCTTT
cdr3_aa: CASSLEGPKAGTEAFF

clone_size: .
j_call: TRBJ2-2
d_call: TRBD1
cdr3_length: 13
v_call: TRBV10-2
cdr3_nt: TGCGCCAGCAGAGGACAGGGCACCGGGGAGCTGTTTTTT
cdr3_aa: CASRGQGTGELFF

clone_size: .
j_call: TRBJ1-1
d_call: .
cdr3_length: 12
v_call: TRBV5-6
cdr3_nt: TGTGCCAGCAGCTTGGAACGGTATGAAGCTTTCTTT
cdr3_aa: CASSLERYEAFF

clone_size: .
j_call: TRBJ1-4
d_call: .
cdr3_length: 12
v_call: TRBV7-2
cdr3_nt: TGTGCCAGCAGCTTAGATAATGAAAAACTGTTTTTT
cdr3_aa: CASSLDNEKLFF

clone_size: .
j_call: TRBJ2-1
d_call: .
cdr3_length: 14
v_call: TRBV6-6
cdr3_nt: TGTGCCAGCAGTCACCAGACTAGACCCAGTGAGCAGTTCTTC
cdr3_aa: CASSHQTRPSEQFF

clone_size: .
j_call: TRBJ2-5
d_call: .
cdr3_length: 14
v_call: TRBV5-1
cdr3_nt: TGCGCCAGCAGCTTGGAACTGGTCCAAGAGACCCAGTACTTC
cdr3_aa: CASSLELVQETQYF

clone_size: .
j_call: TRBJ2-3
d_call: .
cdr3_length: 16
v_call: TRBV7-2
cdr3_nt: TGTGCCAGCAGCTTAAAAACAGGGTCCAGCACAGATACGCAGTATTTT
cdr3_aa: CASSLKTGSSTDTQYF

clone_size: .
j_call: TRBJ2-3
d_call: .
cdr3_length: 18
v_call: TRBV14
cdr3_nt: TGTGCCAGCAGCCAAGACCGTCGCGGGACGGCCGTCCCAGATACGCAGTATTTT
cdr3_aa: CASSQDRRGTAVPDTQYF

clone_size: .
j_call: TRBJ1-1
d_call: .
cdr3_length: 14
v_call: TRBV7-9
cdr3_nt: TGTGCCAGCAGGATTCAGGGGATGAACACTGAAGCTTTCTTT
cdr3_aa: CASRIQGMNTEAFF

clone_size: .
j_call: TRBJ2-5
d_call: TRBD2
cdr3_length: 16
v_call: TRBV7-7
cdr3_nt: TGTGCCAGCAGCCCTAATGGCGGGGGAGGCTTAGAGACCCAGTACTTC
cdr3_aa: CASSPNGGGGLETQYF

clone_size: .
j_call: TRBJ1-1
d_call: .
cdr3_length: 17
v_call: TRBV28
cdr3_nt: TGTGCCAGCAGTTTATGGGGTCCAGGGCCGCCCAGCACTGAAGCTTTCTTT
cdr3_aa: CASSLWGPGPPSTEAFF

clone_size: .
j_call: TRBJ1-4
d_call: .
cdr3_length: 11
v_call: TRBV28
cdr3_nt: TGTGCCAGCAGCCGGACTGAAAAACTGTTTTTT
cdr3_aa: CASSRTEKLFF

clone_size: .
j_call: TRBJ2-3
d_call: .
cdr3_length: 15
v_call: TRBV29-1
cdr3_nt: TGCAGCGTTGAAGATTCAGGGCCTAGCACAGATACGCAGTATTTT
cdr3_aa: CSVEDSGPSTDTQYF

clone_size: few
j_call: TRBJ1-1
d_call: .
cdr3_length: 16
v_call: TRBV7-9
cdr3_nt: TGTGCCAGCGACGCGACCCACAGACACGGGAACACTGAAGCTTTCTTT
cdr3_aa: CASDATHRHGNTEAFF

clone_size: .
j_call: TRBJ1-4
d_call: .
cdr3_length: 16
v_call: TRBV10-2
cdr3_nt: TGCGCCAGCAGTGACGACCTCCAGGGGAGGGATGAAAAACTGTTTTTT
cdr3_aa: CASSDDLQGRDEKLFF

clone_size: .
j_call: TRBJ1-5
d_call: .
cdr3_length: 13
v_call: TRBV18
cdr3_nt: TGTGCCAGCTCACCGGCGCAGAATCAGCCCCAGCATTTT
cdr3_aa: CASSPAQNQPQHF

clone_size: once
j_call: TRBJ1-4
d_call: .
cdr3_length: 18
v_call: TRBV19
cdr3_nt: TGTGCCAGTAGTCCCCCCTTAGGCAGGGGAACAACTAATGAAAAACTGTTTTTT
cdr3_aa: CASSPPLGRGTTNEKLFF

clone_size: .
j_call: TRBJ1-2
d_call: .
cdr3_length: 12
v_call: TRBV28
cdr3_nt: TGTGCCAGCCATCCCCCCGGTGACGGCTACACCTTC
cdr3_aa: CASHPPGDGYTF

clone_size: .
j_call: TRBJ2-2
d_call: .
cdr3_length: 16
v_call: TRBV7-9
cdr3_nt: TGTGCCAGCAGCTATACACCCGGGACCGGCACCGGGGAGCTGTTTTTT
cdr3_aa: CASSYTPGTGTGELFF

clone_size: .
j_call: TRBJ1-4
d_call: .
cdr3_length: 13
v_call: TRBV28
cdr3_nt: TGTGCCAGCATCGACGAGGCTAATGAAAAACTGTTTTTT
cdr3_aa: CASIDEANEKLFF

clone_size: .
j_call: TRBJ2-2
d_call: TRBD1
cdr3_length: 15
v_call: TRBV6-1
cdr3_nt: TGTGCCAGCAGTGGGGGACAGGGTGGTCCCGGGGAGCTGTTTTTT
cdr3_aa: CASSGGQGGPGELFF

clone_size: .
j_call: TRBJ2-7
d_call: TRBD1
cdr3_length: 14
v_call: TRBV7-2
cdr3_nt: TGTGCCAGCGCTCGGGGACAGGCTTCCTACGAGCAGTACTTC
cdr3_aa: CASARGQASYEQYF